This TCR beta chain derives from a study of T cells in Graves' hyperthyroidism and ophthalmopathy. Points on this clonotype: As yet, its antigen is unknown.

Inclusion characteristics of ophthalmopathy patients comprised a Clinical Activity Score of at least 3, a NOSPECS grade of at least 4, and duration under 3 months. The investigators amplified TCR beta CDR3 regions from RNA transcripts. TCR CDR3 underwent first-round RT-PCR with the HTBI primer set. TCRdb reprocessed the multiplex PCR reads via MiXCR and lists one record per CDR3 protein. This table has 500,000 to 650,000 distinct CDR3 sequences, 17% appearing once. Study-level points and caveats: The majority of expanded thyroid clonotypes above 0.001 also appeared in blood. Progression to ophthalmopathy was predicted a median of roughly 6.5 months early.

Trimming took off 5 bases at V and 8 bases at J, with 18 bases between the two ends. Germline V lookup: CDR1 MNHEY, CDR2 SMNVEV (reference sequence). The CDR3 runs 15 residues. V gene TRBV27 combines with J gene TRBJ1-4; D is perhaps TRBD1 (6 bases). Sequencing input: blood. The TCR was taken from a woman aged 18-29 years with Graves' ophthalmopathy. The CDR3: CASSPVGQSGEKLFF. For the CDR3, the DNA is TGTGCCAGCAGTCCAGTTGGACAGTCGGGGGAAAAACTGTTTTTT.